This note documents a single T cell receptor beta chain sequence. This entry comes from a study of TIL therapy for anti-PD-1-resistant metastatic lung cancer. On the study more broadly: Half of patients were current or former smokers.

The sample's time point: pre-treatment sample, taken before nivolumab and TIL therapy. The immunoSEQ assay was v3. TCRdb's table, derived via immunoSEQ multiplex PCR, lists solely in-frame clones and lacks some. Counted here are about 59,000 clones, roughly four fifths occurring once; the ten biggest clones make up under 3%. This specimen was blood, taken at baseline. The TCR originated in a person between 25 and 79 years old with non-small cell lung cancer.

The CDR3 DNA reads as TGTGCCTGGAGTACGGGGGGGGCCGGGAAGACCCAGTACTTC. Translating it yields CAWSTGGAGKTQYF. The rearrangement links TRBV30 to TRBJ2-5; TRBD2 matches 8 bases. Germline CDR1 GTSNPN, CDR2 SVGIG (reference sequence). With V trimmed by 2 bases and J by 6 bases, 8 bases remained unmatched. The CDR3 is 14 amino acids.